Given below is one TCR beta chain in context. This entry belongs to a study of shared clonotypes between healthy human individuals. Study-level background: A donor's plate count was three for CD4 naive and three for CD4 memory; CD8 naive had two and CD8 memory one.

This CDR3 comprises 11 residues. The ends were cut back, 4 bases at V and 3 bases at J, with 7 bases in the middle. CDR1 and CDR2 (germline): GTSNPN, SVGIG (reference sequence). Assay used: immunoSEQ multiplex PCR; TCRdb lists only in-frame clones, some missing. Here the sample spans about 1,800,000 clones, about 95% being singletons. CD8 cells classed as naive were CD45RO-negative and positively selected for CCR7, excluding terminally differentiated effector memory CD45RA+ cells. Adult donors, all healthy and HIV-negative, had no recent acute infections or vaccinations. This chain connects TRBV30 to TRBJ2-7; no definite D call. This sequence was found in a man in his late teens or twenties in good health. The sequencing sample was made of naive CD8+ T cells sorted from blood. For the CDR3, the DNA is TGTGCCTGGAAGGGATACTACGAGCAGTACTTC. Its protein product is CAWKGYYEQYF.